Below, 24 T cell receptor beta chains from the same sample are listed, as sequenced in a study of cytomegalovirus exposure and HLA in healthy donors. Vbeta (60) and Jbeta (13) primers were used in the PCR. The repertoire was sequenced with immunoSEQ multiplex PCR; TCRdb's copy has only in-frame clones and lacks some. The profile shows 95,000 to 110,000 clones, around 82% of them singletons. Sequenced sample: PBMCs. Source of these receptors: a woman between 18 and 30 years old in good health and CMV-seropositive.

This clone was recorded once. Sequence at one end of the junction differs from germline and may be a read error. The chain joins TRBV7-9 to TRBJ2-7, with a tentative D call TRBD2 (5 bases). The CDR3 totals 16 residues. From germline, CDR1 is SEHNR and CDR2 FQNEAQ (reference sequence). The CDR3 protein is CSSSSSVGAQTYEQYF. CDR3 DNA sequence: TGTTCCAGCAGCTCCTCTGTGGGAGCCCAAACCTACGAGCAGTACTTC.

CDR3 nucleotides: TGTGCCAGCAGTTGGCTAGCGGGAGATGAGCAGTTCTTC. Translated: CASSWLAGDEQFF. This chain links TRBV7-9 with TRBJ2-1; 10 nucleotides line up with TRBD2. V trimming: 6 bases; J trimming: 8 bases; junction bases outside the gene matches: 4. CDR3 size: 13 residues. Per the germline V gene, CDR1 is SEHNR and CDR2 is FQNEAQ (reference sequence).

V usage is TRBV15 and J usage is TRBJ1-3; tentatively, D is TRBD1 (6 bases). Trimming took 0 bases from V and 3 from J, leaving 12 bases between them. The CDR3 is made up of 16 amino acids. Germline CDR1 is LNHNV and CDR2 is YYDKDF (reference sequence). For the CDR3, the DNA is TGTGCCACCAGCAGAGATTTAACAGGGAATGGAAACACCATATATTTT. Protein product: CATSRDLTGNGNTIYF.

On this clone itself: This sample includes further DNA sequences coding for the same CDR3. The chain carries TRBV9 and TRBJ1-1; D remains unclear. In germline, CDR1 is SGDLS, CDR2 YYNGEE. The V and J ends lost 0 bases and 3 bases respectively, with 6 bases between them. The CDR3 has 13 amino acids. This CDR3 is CASSVGGDTEAFF. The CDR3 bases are TGTGCCAGCAGCGTAGGCGGGGACACTGAAGCTTTCTTT.

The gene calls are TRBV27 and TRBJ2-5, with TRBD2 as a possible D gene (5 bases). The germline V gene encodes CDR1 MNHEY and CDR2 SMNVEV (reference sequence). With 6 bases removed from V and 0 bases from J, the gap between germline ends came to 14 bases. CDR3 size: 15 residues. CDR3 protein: CASSPGPRDQETQYF. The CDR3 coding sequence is TGTGCCAGCAGCCCCGGGCCGCGGGACCAAGAGACCCAGTACTTC.

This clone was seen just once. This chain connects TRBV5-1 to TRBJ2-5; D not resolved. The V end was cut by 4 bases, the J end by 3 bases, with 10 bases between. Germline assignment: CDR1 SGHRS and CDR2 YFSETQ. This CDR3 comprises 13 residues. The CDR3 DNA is TGCGCCAGCAGCGAACAGCCAAAAGAGACCCAGTACTTC. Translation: CASSEQPKETQYF.

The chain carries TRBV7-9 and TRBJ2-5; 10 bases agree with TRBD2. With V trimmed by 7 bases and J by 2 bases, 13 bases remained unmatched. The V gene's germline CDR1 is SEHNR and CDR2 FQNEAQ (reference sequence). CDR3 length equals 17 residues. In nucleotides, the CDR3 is TGTGCCAGCACCGATACCGGGACTAGCGCCACTCAAGAGACCCAGTACTTC. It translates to CASTDTGTSATQETQYF.

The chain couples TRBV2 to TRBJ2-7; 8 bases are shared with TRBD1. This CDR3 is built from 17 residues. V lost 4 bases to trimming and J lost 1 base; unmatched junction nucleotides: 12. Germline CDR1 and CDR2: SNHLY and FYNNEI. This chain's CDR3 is CASSANRMDRVSYEQYF. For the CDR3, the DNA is TGTGCCAGCAGTGCAAATCGCATGGACAGGGTTTCCTACGAGCAGTACTTC.

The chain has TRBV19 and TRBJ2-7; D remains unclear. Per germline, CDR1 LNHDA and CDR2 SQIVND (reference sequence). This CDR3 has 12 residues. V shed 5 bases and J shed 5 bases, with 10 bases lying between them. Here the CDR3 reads CASSGQLDEQYF. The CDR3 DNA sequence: TGTGCCAGTAGTGGGCAGCTCGACGAGCAGTACTTC.

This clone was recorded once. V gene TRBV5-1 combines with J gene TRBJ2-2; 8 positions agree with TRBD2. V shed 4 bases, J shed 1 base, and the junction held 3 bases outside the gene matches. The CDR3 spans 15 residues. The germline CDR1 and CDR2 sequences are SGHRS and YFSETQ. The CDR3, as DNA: TGCGCCAGCAGCCCCCTAGCGGGGAACACCGGGGAGCTGTTTTTT. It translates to CASSPLAGNTGELFF.

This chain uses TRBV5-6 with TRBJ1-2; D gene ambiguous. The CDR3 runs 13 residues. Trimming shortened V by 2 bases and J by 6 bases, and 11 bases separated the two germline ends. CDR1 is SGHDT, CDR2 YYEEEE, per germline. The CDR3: CASSFAQPNGYTF. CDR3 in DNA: TGTGCCAGCAGCTTTGCACAGCCCAATGGCTACACCTTC.

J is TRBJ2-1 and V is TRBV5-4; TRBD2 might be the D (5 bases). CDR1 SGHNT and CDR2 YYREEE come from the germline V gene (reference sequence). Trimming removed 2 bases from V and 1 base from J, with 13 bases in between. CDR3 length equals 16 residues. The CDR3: CASSFLTSKSYNEQFF. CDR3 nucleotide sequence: TGTGCCAGCAGCTTCCTCACTAGTAAGTCCTACAATGAGCAGTTCTTC.

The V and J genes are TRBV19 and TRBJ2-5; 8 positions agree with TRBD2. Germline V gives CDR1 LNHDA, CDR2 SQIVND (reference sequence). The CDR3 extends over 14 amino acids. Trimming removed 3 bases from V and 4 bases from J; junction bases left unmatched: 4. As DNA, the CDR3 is TGTGCCAGTAGTATTGGGACTAGGGGAGAGACCCAGTACTTC. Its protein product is CASSIGTRGETQYF.

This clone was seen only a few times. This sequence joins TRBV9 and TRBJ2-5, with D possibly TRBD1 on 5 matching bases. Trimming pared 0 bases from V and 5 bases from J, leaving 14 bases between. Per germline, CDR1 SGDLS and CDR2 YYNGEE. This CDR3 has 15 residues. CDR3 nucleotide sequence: TGTGCCAGCAGCGTAGTTGGACAACTTGAGGAGACCCAGTACTTC. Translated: CASSVVGQLEETQYF.

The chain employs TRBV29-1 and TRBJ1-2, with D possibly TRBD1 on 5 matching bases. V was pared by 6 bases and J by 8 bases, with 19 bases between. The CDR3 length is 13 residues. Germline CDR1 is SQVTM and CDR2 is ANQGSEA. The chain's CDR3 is CSVPPGVGYGYTF. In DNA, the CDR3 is TGCAGCGTCCCGCCGGGGGTGGGGTACGGCTACACCTTC. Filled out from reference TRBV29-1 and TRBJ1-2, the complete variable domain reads SAVISQKPSRDICQRGTSLTIQCQVDSQVTMMFWYRQQPGQSLTLIATANQGSEATYESGFVIDKFPISRPNLTFSTLTVSNMSPEDSSIYLCSVPPGVGYGYTFGSGTRLTVV.

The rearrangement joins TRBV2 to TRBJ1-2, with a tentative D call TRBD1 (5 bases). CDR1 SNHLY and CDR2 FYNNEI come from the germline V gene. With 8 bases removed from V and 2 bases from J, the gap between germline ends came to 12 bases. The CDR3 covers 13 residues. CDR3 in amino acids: CASRGDSNYGYTF. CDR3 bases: TGTGCCAGCCGTGGGGACTCGAACTATGGCTACACCTTC. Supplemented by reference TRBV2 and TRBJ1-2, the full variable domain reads EPEVTQTPSHQVTQMGQEVILRCVPISNHLYFYWYRQILGQKVEFLVSFYNNEISEKSEIFDDQFSVERPDGSNFTLKIRSTKLEDSAMYFCASRGDSNYGYTFGSGTRLTVV.

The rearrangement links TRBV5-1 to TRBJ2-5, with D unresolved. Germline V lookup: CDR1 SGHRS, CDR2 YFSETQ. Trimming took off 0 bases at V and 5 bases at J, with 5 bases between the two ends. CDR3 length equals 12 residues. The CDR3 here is CASSLDAETQYF. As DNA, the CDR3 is TGCGCCAGCAGCTTGGATGCGGAGACCCAGTACTTC.

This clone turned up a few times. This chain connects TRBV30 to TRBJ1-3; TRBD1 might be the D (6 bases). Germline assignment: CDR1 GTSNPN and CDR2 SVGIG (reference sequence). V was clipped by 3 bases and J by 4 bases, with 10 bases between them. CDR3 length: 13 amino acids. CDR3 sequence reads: CAWSTGRGNTIYF. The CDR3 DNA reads TGTGCCTGGAGCACAGGGAGAGGAAACACCATATATTTT. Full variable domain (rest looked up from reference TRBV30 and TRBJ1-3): SQTIHQWPATLVQPVGSPLSLECTVEGTSNPNLYWYRQAAGRGLQLLFYSVGIGQISSEVPQNLSASRPQDRQFILSSKKLLLSDSGFYLCAWSTGRGNTIYFGEGSWLTVV.

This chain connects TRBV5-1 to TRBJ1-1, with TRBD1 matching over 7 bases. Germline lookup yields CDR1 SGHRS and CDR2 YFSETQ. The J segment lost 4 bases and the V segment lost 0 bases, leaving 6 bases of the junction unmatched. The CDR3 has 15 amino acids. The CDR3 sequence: CASSLEPGGSTEAFF. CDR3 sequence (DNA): TGCGCCAGCAGCTTGGAGCCAGGGGGAAGCACTGAAGCTTTCTTT.

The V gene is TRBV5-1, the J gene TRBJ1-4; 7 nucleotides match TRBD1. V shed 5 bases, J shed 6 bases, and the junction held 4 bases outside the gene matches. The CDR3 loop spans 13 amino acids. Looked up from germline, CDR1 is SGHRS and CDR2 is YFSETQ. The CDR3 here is CASRDQGDEKLFF. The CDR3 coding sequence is TGCGCCAGCAGAGACCAGGGGGATGAAAAACTGTTTTTT.

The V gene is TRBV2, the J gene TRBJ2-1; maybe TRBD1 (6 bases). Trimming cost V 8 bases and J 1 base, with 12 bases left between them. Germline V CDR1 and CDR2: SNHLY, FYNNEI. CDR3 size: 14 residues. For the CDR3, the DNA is TGTGCCAGCCTTGGACAGTTTTCCTACAATGAGCAGTTCTTC. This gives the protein CASLGQFSYNEQFF.

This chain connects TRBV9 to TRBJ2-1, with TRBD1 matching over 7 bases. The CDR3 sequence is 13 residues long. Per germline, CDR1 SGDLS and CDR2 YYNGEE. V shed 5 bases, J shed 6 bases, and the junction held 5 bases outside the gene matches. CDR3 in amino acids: CASSVDRVNEQFF. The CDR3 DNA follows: TGTGCCAGCAGTGTTGACAGGGTCAATGAGCAGTTCTTC.

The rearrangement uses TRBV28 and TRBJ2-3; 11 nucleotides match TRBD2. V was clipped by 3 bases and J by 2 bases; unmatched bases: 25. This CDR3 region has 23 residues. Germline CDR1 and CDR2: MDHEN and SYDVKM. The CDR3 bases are TGTGCCAGCAGTTTGCCCCAAGCCTCTATAGCGGGAGGGCCTGTATTAGCCACAGATACGCAGTATTTT. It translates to CASSLPQASIAGGPVLATDTQYF.

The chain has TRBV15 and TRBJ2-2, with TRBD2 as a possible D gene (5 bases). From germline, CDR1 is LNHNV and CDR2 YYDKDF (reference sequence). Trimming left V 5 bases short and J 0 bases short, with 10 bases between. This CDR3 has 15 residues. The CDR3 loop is CATSGTSPNTGELFF. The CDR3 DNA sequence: TGTGCCACCAGCGGTACTAGTCCGAACACCGGGGAGCTGTTTTTT.